Listed here are 21 T cell receptor beta chains from one sample, sequenced in a study of OX40 agonist ivuxolimab in advanced cancers. Sequencing was performed with immunoSEQ multiplex PCR; in TCRdb, only in-frame clones are kept and a portion is missing. The table includes tens of thousands of clones, around 80% detected once. The material sequenced was CD4+ or CD8+ T cells sorted from blood, taken in a trial of the OX40 agonist ivuxolimab. The receptors were gathered from an adult with an advanced solid tumor such as melanoma, head and neck, liver or kidney cancer.

This chain joins TRBV30 and TRBJ2-5; D gene ambiguous. CDR3 length equals 11 residues. Per germline, CDR1 GTSNPN and CDR2 SVGIG (reference sequence). V was shortened by 0 bases and J by 5 bases, with 4 bases between the two germline ends. CDR3 nucleotides: TGTGCCTGGAGTGTTGTGGAGACCCAGTACTTC. Amino acid sequence: CAWSVVETQYF.

This chain uses TRBV5-1 with TRBJ2-1, with TRBD2 matching over 12 bases. Trimming cost V 4 bases and J 7 bases; bases outside gene matches: 6. Germline CDR1 SGHRS, CDR2 YFSETQ. The CDR3 extends over 15 amino acids. The CDR3 DNA sequence: TGCGCCAGCAGCCCGACTAGCGGGAGTCATAATGAGCAGTTCTTC. It encodes CASSPTSGSHNEQFF.

This clone was seen a handful of times. For the CDR3, the DNA is TGTGCCAGCAGGGAGGCGGGCTATGGCTACACCTTC. Amino acid sequence: CASREAGYGYTF. The rearrangement uses TRBV7-9 and TRBJ1-2, with D hard to call. The V gene lost 6 bases and the J gene lost 4 bases, with 9 bases spanning the gap. The CDR3 spans 12 residues. The germline gives CDR1 SEHNR, CDR2 FQNEAQ (reference sequence).

The table lists this clone with a count of one. The chain joins TRBV10-2 to TRBJ2-3, with 9 nucleotides matching TRBD2. The CDR3 has 15 amino acids. Germline V gene lookup returns CDR1 WSHSY and CDR2 SAAADI. V shed 6 bases and J 4 bases; nucleotides not matched to a gene: 8. CDR3 DNA sequence: TGCGCCAGCAGCCTCTTAGCGGGAGCGGCAGATACGCAGTATTTT. Protein: CASSLLAGAADTQYF.

The chain uses TRBV21-1 and TRBJ2-1; the DNA was not used to check the table's D call, TRBD2. TRBV21-1 corresponds to a pseudogene. The CDR3 runs 16 residues. CDR3 sequence reads: CASSPSPGTFYNEQFF. CDR3 DNA sequence: TGTGCCAGCAGCCCTTCTCCCGGGACTTTCTACAATGAGCAGTTCTTC.

This clone was observed a few times. This chain uses TRBV18 with TRBJ2-7; TRBD2 aligns across 9 bases. The CDR3 runs 15 residues. Germline V gene data show CDR1 as KGHSH and CDR2 as LQKENI. The trim removed 6 bases at V and 7 bases at J, leaving 13 bases unmatched. CDR3 in amino acids: CASSVSSGRLKEQYF. For the CDR3, the DNA is TGTGCCAGCTCCGTTTCGAGCGGGAGGTTGAAGGAGCAGTACTTC.

This clone was detected once. The chain carries TRBV5-5 and TRBJ1-1, with D perhaps matching TRBD1 (6 bases). V lost 0 bases and J lost 0, with 18 bases in between. The CDR3 loop spans 18 amino acids. Germline V lookup: CDR1 SGHKS, CDR2 YYEKEE (reference sequence). As DNA, the CDR3 is TGTGCCAGCAGCTTGGCTCTGGACAGCGTCCCCATGAACACTGAAGCTTTCTTT. It codes for CASSLALDSVPMNTEAFF. Looking up the rest from reference TRBV5-5 and TRBJ1-1 gives the full variable domain: DAGVTQSPTHLIKTRGQQVTLRCSPISGHKSVSWYQQVLGQGPQFIFQYYEKEERGRGNFPDRFSARQFPNYSSELNVNALLLGDSALYLCASSLALDSVPMNTEAFFGQGTRLTVV.

This rearrangement joins TRBV7-8 to TRBJ2-5; D is unclear. This CDR3 has 13 residues. Trimming took 4 bases from V and 5 from J, leaving 11 bases between them. Germline V CDR1 and CDR2: SGHVS, FQNEAQ. The CDR3 nucleotides are TGTGCCAGCAGCTACGATGTGACCGAGACCCAGTACTTC. Amino acid sequence: CASSYDVTETQYF.

The genes are TRBV5-8 and TRBJ1-2; 7 nucleotides agree with TRBD1. The CDR3 sequence is 16 residues long. Germline trimming cut 7 bases from V and 4 bases from J; bases unmatched to any gene: 16. The germline CDR1 and CDR2 sequences are SGHTS and YDEGEE. CDR3 sequence: CASLLYRGGSSYGYTF. The CDR3 coding sequence is TGTGCCAGCCTACTATACAGAGGGGGCAGCAGCTATGGCTACACCTTC.

A few counts support this clone. The chain carries TRBV7-2 and TRBJ2-3, with TRBD2 identical over 11 bases. Germline CDR1 is SGHTA and CDR2 is FQGNSA. Trimming took 3 bases from V and 3 from J; bases not matched to a gene: 8. The CDR3 loop spans 17 amino acids. CDR3 loop: CASSFLAGGGRTDTQYF. The CDR3 nucleotides read TGTGCCAGCAGCTTTCTAGCGGGAGGAGGGAGGACAGATACGCAGTATTTT.

The V call is TRBV30, the J call TRBJ1-6; D possibly corresponds to TRBD1 (5 bases). Trimming took 0 bases from V and 4 from J, leaving 19 bases between them. This CDR3 is 18 amino acids long. CDR1 and CDR2 from the germline V gene are GTSNPN and SVGIG (reference sequence). The CDR3 reads CAWSVRSQRGLYNSPLHF. In DNA form, the CDR3 reads TGTGCCTGGAGTGTAAGGTCACAACGGGGCCTATATAATTCACCCCTCCACTTT.

This chain connects TRBV19 to TRBJ1-1; TRBD1 matches at 7 bases. Germline-derived CDR1 and CDR2 are LNHDA and SQIVND (reference sequence). The CDR3 is 15 amino acids. V lost 6 bases and J lost 0; bases outside the gene matches: 7. DNA for the CDR3: TGTGCCAGTAGCTGGGACAGACTAATGAACACTGAAGCTTTCTTT. It specifies CASSWDRLMNTEAFF.

This clone appeared a few times. The rearrangement uses TRBV7-8 and TRBJ2-4; 9 bases agree with TRBD2. Germline V lookup: CDR1 SGHVS, CDR2 FQNEAQ. The CDR3 has 17 amino acids. Trimming at V came to 0 bases and at J to 0 bases, leaving 3 bases not matched to a gene. CDR3 residues: CASSLASGSGAKNIQYF. CDR3 nucleotides: TGTGCCAGCAGCTTAGCTAGCGGGAGCGGAGCCAAAAACATTCAGTACTTC.

The sample holds one count of this clone. The chain links TRBV2 to TRBJ1-2, with a possible D match to TRBD1 (5 bases). The CDR3 runs 14 residues. CDR1 SNHLY and CDR2 FYNNEI come from the germline V gene. V lost 0 bases and J 4 bases, leaving 9 bases between the germline ends. CDR3 DNA sequence: TGTGCCAGCAGTGAAGCGGACATCTCCTATGGCTACACCTTC. Its translation: CASSEADISYGYTF.

The V gene is TRBV18, the J gene TRBJ2-2; 8 bases fit TRBD1. From germline, CDR1 is KGHSH and CDR2 LQKENI. This CDR3 region has 15 residues. V lost 6 bases, J lost 1 base, and 4 bases stayed unmatched. In DNA, the CDR3 is TGTGCCAGCTCTCCGGGACAGGTGAACACCGGGGAGCTGTTTTTT. It codes for CASSPGQVNTGELFF.

The genes are TRBV11-3 and TRBJ2-1; D remains unclear. The CDR3 consists of 15 residues. With 1 base removed from V and 8 bases from J, the gap between germline ends came to 15 bases. The germline CDR1 and CDR2 sequences are SGHNT and YENEEA. CDR3 DNA sequence: TGTGCCAGCAGCTTAGGTAGCCTAGAACGTCATGAGCAGTTCTTC. Encoded protein: CASSLGSLERHEQFF.

J is TRBJ2-5 and V is TRBV15; D remains ambiguous. The CDR3 sequence is 16 residues long. Germline CDR1 and CDR2: LNHNV and YYDKDF (reference sequence). V gave up 0 bases and J gave up 0 bases, with 11 bases separating them. CDR3 region: CATSRDQGSYQETQYF. In DNA, the CDR3 is TGTGCCACCAGCAGAGATCAAGGGTCGTACCAAGAGACCCAGTACTTC.

V usage is TRBV7-2 and J usage is TRBJ2-5, with 7 bases fitting TRBD1. The closer fit of TRBJ2-7 to the DNA end suggests the J call may be wrong. Looked up from germline, CDR1 is SGHTA and CDR2 is FQGNSA. The CDR3 covers 14 residues. CDR3 coding DNA: TGTGCCAGCAGCACCTCGACAGGGACCTACGAGCAGTACTTC. Amino acid sequence: CASSTSTGTYEQYF.

Here the CDR3 DNA reads TGTGCCATCAGTGAGTCTATAATCGACATCAGCTACACCTTC. It encodes CAISESIIDISYTF. This rearrangement joins TRBV10-3 to TRBJ1-2; D is undetermined. V lost 0 bases, J lost 9 bases, and 14 bases lay in between. The CDR3 sequence is 14 residues long. In germline, CDR1 is ENHRY, CDR2 SYGVKD.

This sequence joins TRBV11-2 and TRBJ2-1; D is unclear. This CDR3 is 13 amino acids long. Germline loops: CDR1 SGHAT, CDR2 FQNNGV. Trimming took off 1 base at V and 4 bases at J, with 5 bases between the two ends. In DNA, the CDR3 is TGTGCCAGCAGCTTAGCGCGATACAATGAGCAGTTCTTC. It codes for CASSLARYNEQFF.

As for this clone: The germline gene is not matched at one end of the junction; a read error may be the cause. The chain combines TRBV19 with TRBJ2-7, with a tentative D call TRBD2 (5 bases). CDR3 length equals 12 residues. Per germline, CDR1 LNHDA and CDR2 SQIVND (reference sequence). The chain's CDR3 is CASSTSDYEQYF. Here the CDR3 DNA reads TGTGCCAGCAGTACTAGTGACTACGAGCAGTACTTC.